The clone carrying this T cell receptor (beta chain) was detected a few times. The same CDR3 can be traced to other DNA sequences in this sample. Clones were read by immunoSEQ multiplex PCR, and TCRdb kept only the in-frame ones, dropping some. The data contain 200,000 to 250,000 clones, approximately 81% of them singletons. This specimen comes from a study of blood T cell repertoires in COVID-19. CDR3 length equals 11 residues. V was clipped by 6 bases and J by 4 bases, with 4 bases between them. Sequenced sample: peripheral blood. The V call is TRBV12-3 or TRBV12-4, the J call TRBJ2-1; no clear D. The clonotype comes from a man aged 30 to 45 with active or convalescent COVID-19. The CDR3 nucleotides are TGTGCCAGCAGCCAATACAATGAGCAGTTCTTC. This codes for CASSQYNEQFF.